The 24 T cell receptor beta chains below come from one sample, sequenced in a study of shared clonotypes between healthy human individuals. The assay was immunoSEQ multiplex PCR, and TCRdb's table has in-frame clones only and misses some. The sample holds more than 500,000 clones, 95% to 97% seen once. Sequences were obtained from naive CD4+ T cells sorted from blood. Documented subset: CD45RA+ positively selected. The receptors shown here come from a woman younger than 45 in good health.

The chain joins TRBV4-1 to TRBJ1-4, with 7 bases aligning to TRBD1. This CDR3 spans 18 amino acids. Per germline, CDR1 MGHRA and CDR2 YSYEKL. The ends lost 4 bases at V and 1 base at J; junction bases unmatched: 12. This CDR3 is CASSRTGTERGTNEKLFF. In DNA form, the CDR3 reads TGCGCCAGCAGCCGAACCGGGACAGAGAGAGGAACTAATGAAAAACTGTTTTTT.

The chain couples TRBV19 to TRBJ2-1; the match to TRBD2 covers 13 bases. The CDR3 runs to 16 residues. The germline CDR1 and CDR2 sequences are LNHDA and SQIVND (reference sequence). V lost 4 bases, J lost 4 bases, and 4 bases stayed unmatched. CDR3 loop: CASSTGLAGQYNEQFF. The CDR3 DNA sequence: TGTGCCAGTAGTACGGGACTAGCGGGACAGTACAATGAGCAGTTCTTC.

The chain employs TRBV5-1 and TRBJ2-7; tentatively, D is TRBD2 (5 bases). Germline CDR1 and CDR2: SGHRS and YFSETQ. The CDR3 is made up of 13 amino acids. Trimming cost V 5 bases and J 2 bases, with 11 bases left between them. Written as DNA, the CDR3 is TGCGCCAGCAGTCGAGGGTTAGCCTACGAGCAGTACTTC. Protein sequence: CASSRGLAYEQYF.

The DNA of the CDR3 is TGTGCCAGCAGTAGACGGGGTAAAGCTTTCTTT. This gives the protein CASSRRGKAFF. The V call is TRBV28, the J call TRBJ1-1; no clear D. Germline assignment: CDR1 MDHEN and CDR2 SYDVKM. V lost 5 bases and J 9 bases, leaving 10 bases between the germline ends. This CDR3 has 11 amino acids.

The rearrangement links TRBV9 to TRBJ1-3; D gene unclear. Germline CDR1 reads SGDLS; CDR2 reads YYNGEE. V dropped 3 bases and J dropped 0 bases, with 4 bases sitting between them. This CDR3 is 13 amino acids long. In nucleotides, the CDR3 is TGTGCCAGCAGCGACCTCTCTGGAAACACCATATATTTT. It encodes CASSDLSGNTIYF.

This clone was observed a single time. The genes are TRBV5-1 and TRBJ2-5, with TRBD1 matching over 8 bases. The CDR3 runs 15 residues. V shed 0 bases, J shed 5 bases, and the junction held 6 bases outside the gene matches. Per germline, CDR1 SGHRS and CDR2 YFSETQ. In DNA, the CDR3 is TGCGCCAGCAGCTTGGGCCAGGGGGCAGGGGAGACCCAGTACTTC. The encoded protein is CASSLGQGAGETQYF.

The chain links TRBV7-9 to TRBJ2-3; a possible D gene is TRBD2 (5 bases). Germline CDR1 reads SEHNR; CDR2 reads FQNEAQ (reference sequence). V dropped 4 bases and J dropped 1 base, with 12 bases sitting between them. The length of the CDR3 is 15 residues. The CDR3 DNA reads as TGTGCCAGCAGCTCACGTCTTAGCGGCACAGATACGCAGTATTTT. The encoded protein is CASSSRLSGTDTQYF.

The chain couples TRBV29-1 to TRBJ2-1; a weak D match, TRBD2 (6 bases). The ends were cut back, 7 bases at V and 8 bases at J, with 18 bases in the middle. CDR3 size: 13 residues. Germline V gene sequence: CDR1 SQVTM, CDR2 ANQGSEA. The CDR3 DNA sequence: TGCAGCGCGGGAGTCCAATTAGGGGATGAGCAGTTCTTC. It is translated as CSAGVQLGDEQFF.

V usage is TRBV28 and J usage is TRBJ2-3, with a possible D match to TRBD2 (6 bases). This CDR3 region has 13 residues. Germline values: CDR1 MDHEN, CDR2 SYDVKM. Trimming took 9 bases from V and 1 from J, leaving 11 bases between them. CDR3 in DNA: TGTGCCAGTTCTAGGGAGGGCACAGATACGCAGTATTTT. It specifies CASSREGTDTQYF. Full variable domain (missing parts from reference TRBV28 and TRBJ2-3): DVKVTQSSRYLVKRTGEKVFLECVQDMDHENMFWYRQDPGLGLRLIYFSYDVKMKEKGDIPEGYSVSREKKERFSLILESASTNQTSMYLCASSREGTDTQYFGPGTRLTVL.

V and J are TRBV29-1 and TRBJ1-3; 8 bases align to TRBD1. The CDR3 contains 16 residues. The V segment lost 5 bases and the J segment 4 bases; nucleotides outside the gene matches: 13. Germline V gene lookup returns CDR1 SQVTM and CDR2 ANQGSEA. This chain's CDR3 is CSVSQSRDRFGNTIYF. As DNA, the CDR3 is TGCAGCGTTTCCCAATCCAGGGACAGGTTCGGAAACACCATATATTTT.

The chain links TRBV5-8 to TRBJ2-5; D not resolved. V lost 1 base and J 2 bases, leaving 6 bases between the germline ends. This CDR3 comprises 13 residues. Germline CDR1 is SGHTS and CDR2 is YDEGEE. CDR3 bases: TGTGCCAGCAGCTTGTTGCTTCAAGAGACCCAGTACTTC. It is translated as CASSLLLQETQYF.

This clone was seen just once. V gene TRBV5-1 combines with J gene TRBJ1-1; 8 positions match TRBD1. The V gene's germline CDR1 is SGHRS and CDR2 YFSETQ. J was trimmed by 0 bases and V by 4 bases; bases with no gene match: 8. The CDR3 is made up of 16 amino acids. The CDR3 is CASSAPGTGLNTEAFF. DNA of the CDR3: TGCGCCAGCAGCGCGCCCGGGACAGGTTTGAACACTGAAGCTTTCTTT.

V is TRBV19 and J is TRBJ2-3; TRBD2 agrees at 12 bases. The CDR3 is 16 amino acids. CDR1 LNHDA and CDR2 SQIVND come from the germline V gene (reference sequence). The trim removed 1 base at V and 3 bases at J, leaving 2 bases unmatched. The CDR3 sequence: CASSIGLAGVTDTQYF. CDR3 coding DNA: TGTGCCAGTAGTATAGGACTAGCGGGAGTAACAGATACGCAGTATTTT.

The chain is built from TRBV28 and TRBJ2-7, with D tentatively TRBD2 (6 bases). The CDR3 has 16 amino acids. Trimming pared 6 bases from V and 3 bases from J, leaving 21 bases between. The germline gives CDR1 MDHEN, CDR2 SYDVKM. Here the CDR3 DNA reads TGTGCCAGCAGGACAAGTTGGGCGGGGAAAAACTACGAGCAGTACTTC. It is translated as CASRTSWAGKNYEQYF.

The chain combines TRBV11-2 with TRBJ2-1; D is unclear. This CDR3 contains 12 residues. Germline CDR1 reads SGHAT; CDR2 reads FQNNGV. Trimming took 0 bases from V and 10 from J, leaving 7 bases between them. The CDR3: CASSLEMGEQFF. The CDR3 DNA reads TGTGCCAGCAGCTTAGAGATGGGAGAGCAGTTCTTC. The whole variable domain, remainder taken from reference TRBV11-2 and TRBJ2-1, is EAGVAQSPRYKIIEKRQSVAFWCNPISGHATLYWYQQILGQGPKLLIQFQNNGVVDDSQLPKDRFSAERLKGVDSTLKIQPAKLEDSAVYLCASSLEMGEQFFGPGTRLTVL.

The V and J genes are TRBV18 and TRBJ2-4; a weak D match, TRBD1 (5 bases). The V and J ends lost 4 bases and 6 bases respectively, with 19 bases between them. The germline V gene has CDR1 KGHSH and CDR2 LQKENI. The CDR3 consists of 16 residues. This CDR3 is CASSRLRQSQLNIQYF. CDR3 DNA sequence: TGTGCCAGCTCACGTCTGAGACAGTCACAACTAAACATTCAGTACTTC.

The chain is built from TRBV14 and TRBJ2-3, with D maybe TRBD2 (6 bases). V lost 5 bases and J lost 0, with 9 bases in between. Germline assignment: CDR1 SGHDN and CDR2 FVKESK. This CDR3 has 14 residues. As DNA, the CDR3 is TGTGCCAGCAGCTCCGGGACTAGCACAGATACGCAGTATTTT. Translating gives CASSSGTSTDTQYF.

This chain connects TRBV2 to TRBJ2-3; D gene ambiguous. Trimming took 1 base from V and 2 from J, leaving 7 bases between them. There are 14 residues in the CDR3. Germline V gene lookup returns CDR1 SNHLY and CDR2 FYNNEI. DNA of the CDR3: TGTGCCAGCAGTGAAGTAACCCACACAGATACGCAGTATTTT. Protein product: CASSEVTHTDTQYF.

The chain's CDR3 is CASSPLLAGGELFF. The CDR3 DNA sequence: TGTGCCAGCAGCCCTCTTCTAGCCGGCGGGGAGCTGTTTTTT. The chain has TRBV11-2 and TRBJ2-2; maybe TRBD2 (5 bases). The CDR3 has 14 amino acids. V gave up 5 bases and J gave up 7 bases, with 14 bases separating them. CDR1 is SGHAT and CDR2 is FQNNGV in the germline V gene.

This chain links TRBV30 with TRBJ2-7; 7 nucleotides line up with TRBD2. This CDR3 is built from 13 residues. The V segment lost 3 bases and the J segment 2 bases; nucleotides outside the gene matches: 4. Germline CDR1 and CDR2: GTSNPN and SVGIG (reference sequence). CDR3 loop: CAWRRRGAYEQYF. The CDR3 coding sequence is TGTGCCTGGAGGCGACGGGGGGCCTACGAGCAGTACTTC.

Only one count was recorded for this clone. The chain combines TRBV7-2 with TRBJ2-6; D tentatively reads TRBD1 or TRBD2 (5 bases each). The ends were cut back, 2 bases at V and 1 base at J, with 12 bases in the middle. This CDR3 region has 17 residues. The germline V gene has CDR1 SGHTA and CDR2 FQGNSA. The CDR3 DNA sequence: TGTGCCAGCAGCTTACAGGGAGCTGGTTCTGGGGCCAACGTCCTGACTTTC. Residues: CASSLQGAGSGANVLTF. Full variable domain (missing parts from reference TRBV7-2 and TRBJ2-6): GAGVSQSPSNKVTEKGKDVELRCDPISGHTALYWYRQSLGQGLEFLIYFQGNSAPDKSGLPSDRFSAERTGGSVSTLTIQRTQQEDSAVYLCASSLQGAGSGANVLTFGAGSRLTVL.

The chain combines TRBV5-1 with TRBJ2-7, with D possibly being TRBD2 (6 bases). This CDR3 region has 14 residues. V was cut by 2 bases and J by 4 bases, with 13 bases left in between. Germline lookup yields CDR1 SGHRS and CDR2 YFSETQ. CDR3 nucleotides: TGCGCCAGCAGCTTTTCGGGAGAAGGGTACGAGCAGTACTTC. This encodes CASSFSGEGYEQYF.

The chain carries TRBV28 and TRBJ2-1; D ambiguous. The V end lost 6 bases, the J end lost 4 bases, and 16 bases lay between the germline ends. Germline V lookup: CDR1 MDHEN, CDR2 SYDVKM. The CDR3 covers 15 residues. CDR3 sequence: CASSPPSRVYNEQFF. Written as DNA, the CDR3 is TGTGCCAGCAGCCCACCAAGCCGAGTTTACAATGAGCAGTTCTTC. The full variable domain, with the rest looked up from reference TRBV28 and TRBJ2-1, is DVKVTQSSRYLVKRTGEKVFLECVQDMDHENMFWYRQDPGLGLRLIYFSYDVKMKEKGDIPEGYSVSREKKERFSLILESASTNQTSMYLCASSPPSRVYNEQFFGPGTRLTVL.

J is TRBJ2-7 and V is TRBV21-1; the table's D call TRBD1 went unverified against the DNA. TRBV21-1 is noted as a pseudogene. CDR3 length equals 15 residues. The CDR3 protein is CASSLKKQGAYEQYF. The CDR3 DNA follows: TGTGCCAGCAGCCTAAAAAAACAGGGGGCCTACGAGCAGTACTTC.